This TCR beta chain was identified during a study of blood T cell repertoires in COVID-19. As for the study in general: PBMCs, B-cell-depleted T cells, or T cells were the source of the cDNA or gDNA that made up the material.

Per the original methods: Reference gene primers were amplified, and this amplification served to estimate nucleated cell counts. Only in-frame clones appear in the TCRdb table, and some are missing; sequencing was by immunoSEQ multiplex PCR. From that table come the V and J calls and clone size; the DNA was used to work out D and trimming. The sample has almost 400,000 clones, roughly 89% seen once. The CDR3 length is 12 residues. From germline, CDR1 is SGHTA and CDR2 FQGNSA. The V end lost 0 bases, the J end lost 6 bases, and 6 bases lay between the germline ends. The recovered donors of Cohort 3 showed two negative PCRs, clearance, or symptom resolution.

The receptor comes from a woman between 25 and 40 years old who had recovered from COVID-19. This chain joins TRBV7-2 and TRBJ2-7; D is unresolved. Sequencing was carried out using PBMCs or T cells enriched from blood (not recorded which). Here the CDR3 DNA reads TGTGCCAGCAGCTTAGCCGGCGGCGAGCAGTACTTC. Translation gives CASSLAGGEQYF.